The clone carrying this TCR beta chain was detected only once. Profiled with immunoSEQ multiplex PCR; TCRdb holds only in-frame clones, not every one. The data contain about 140,000 clones, nearly 80% of them seen just once; the ten biggest clones take up about 3.2%. The sample originates from a study of blood T cell repertoires in COVID-19. For the study at large: Acute-phase and convalescent COVID-19 samples originated in the United States, Italy and Spain.

V was cut by 4 bases and J by 2 bases, with 12 bases left in between. The CDR3 runs to 16 residues. From germline, CDR1 is SEHNR and CDR2 FQNEAQ (reference sequence). The rearrangement uses TRBV7-9 and TRBJ2-6; D ambiguous. This receptor was identified in a woman in her 50s who had recovered from COVID-19. Sample: PBMCs or T cells enriched from blood (not recorded which). In DNA, the CDR3 is TGTGCCAGCAGCTCCTCCCCGTTCGCTGGGGCCAACGTCCTGACTTTC. This translates into CASSSSPFAGANVLTF.